This T cell receptor beta chain was sequenced for a study of T cell changes during pregnancy in multiple sclerosis. The CDR3 has 13 amino acids. In germline, CDR1 is SQVTM, CDR2 ANQGSEA. J lost 8 bases, V lost 5 bases, and 4 bases had no gene match. Assay: immunoSEQ multiplex PCR; the TCRdb copy retains only in-frame clones and omits some. The table shows approximately 60,000 clones, with roughly 91% occurring only once. The sample in question was peripheral blood, obtained in the third trimester of pregnancy. This TCR came from a female donor in good health, enrolled as a control in a pregnancy study. The chain has TRBV29-1 and TRBJ2-1, with 12 bases identical to TRBD1. The CDR3 nucleotides are TGCAGCGTTACCGGGACAGGGGGCCATGAGCAGTTCTTC. This sequence encodes CSVTGTGGHEQFF.